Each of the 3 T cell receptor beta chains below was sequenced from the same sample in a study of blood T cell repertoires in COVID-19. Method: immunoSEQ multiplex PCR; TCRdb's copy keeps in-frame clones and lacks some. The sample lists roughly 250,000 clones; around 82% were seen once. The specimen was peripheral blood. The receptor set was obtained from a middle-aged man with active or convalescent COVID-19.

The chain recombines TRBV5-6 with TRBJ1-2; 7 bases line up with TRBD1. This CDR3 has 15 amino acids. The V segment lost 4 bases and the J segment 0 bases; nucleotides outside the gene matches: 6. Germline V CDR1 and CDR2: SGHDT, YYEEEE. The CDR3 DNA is TGTGCCAGCAGCCCAGGGGGGTTCCCTAACTATGGCTACACCTTC. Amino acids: CASSPGGFPNYGYTF.

The CDR3 loop reads CASSTLQGNGYTF. The CDR3 coding sequence is TGCGCCAGCAGCACTCTACAGGGGAATGGCTACACCTTC. The chain is built from TRBV5-1 and TRBJ1-2, with TRBD1 identical over 7 bases. The CDR3 consists of 13 residues. CDR1 is SGHRS, CDR2 YFSETQ, per germline. V lost 4 bases, J lost 6 bases, and 6 bases stayed unmatched.

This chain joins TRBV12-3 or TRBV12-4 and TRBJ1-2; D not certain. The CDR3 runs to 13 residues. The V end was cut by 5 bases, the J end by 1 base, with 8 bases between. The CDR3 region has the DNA TGTGCCAGCAGTCCCGGGAGTAACTATGGCTACACCTTC. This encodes CASSPGSNYGYTF.